The source of this T cell receptor beta chain is a study of blood T cell repertoires in COVID-19. The method was immunoSEQ multiplex PCR; TCRdb's version includes in-frame clones alone and lacks a portion of them. The sample has roughly 260,000 clones, 75% to 95% seen once. The J segment lost 3 bases and the V segment lost 3 bases, leaving 8 bases of the junction unmatched. The length of the CDR3 is 15 residues. The germline gives CDR1 SGDLS, CDR2 YYNGEE. The genes are TRBV9 and TRBJ2-5, with TRBD1 matching 7 bases. The sequence came from a person aged 18 to 35 with COVID-19, enrolled during active disease. Sequences were obtained from peripheral blood. This CDR3 is CASSDGQAVEETQYF. CDR3 sequence (DNA): TGTGCCAGCAGCGACGGACAGGCAGTCGAAGAGACCCAGTACTTC.